These 30 T cell receptor beta chains share one sample of origin, sequenced in a study of regulatory T cells in long-lasting Graves disease. CDR3-region Arm-PCR and iRepertoire HTBI primers produced the TCR beta libraries. TCRdb recomputed calls from the multiplex PCR reads with MiXCR, one row per CDR3 protein. This table holds roughly 440,000 distinct CDR3 sequences, 16% found once. Time point: newly diagnosed GD, antithyroid drugs for less than 3 months. From RNA extracted from PBMCs, the TCR library was made. The data also belong to a second study, concerning T cells in Graves' hyperthyroidism and ophthalmopathy.

The sample in question was peripheral blood mononuclear cells (PBMCs), obtained at new diagnosis, from a patient treated with antithyroid drugs. These receptors all come from a woman aged 18-30 years with Graves disease.

Comment on this clonotype: Possible read error: a much larger clone is one base away. The chain links TRBV12-3 or TRBV12-4 to TRBJ1-2; TRBD1 matches 10 bases. The CDR3 covers 17 residues. CDR3: CASSSTRTGGYIYDYTF. The CDR3 DNA is TGTGCCAGCAGCTCCACAAGGACAGGGGGGTATATCTATGACTACACCTTC.

The chain carries TRBV11-2 and TRBJ2-1, with 9 bases that match TRBD1. Trimming at V came to 0 bases and at J to 10 bases, leaving 22 bases not matched to a gene. Germline V gives CDR1 SGHAT, CDR2 FQNNGV. The CDR3 length is 20 residues. The CDR3 loop is CASSLEMMEGTGWISREQFF. CDR3 nucleotides: TGTGCCAGCAGCTTAGAAATGATGGAAGGGACAGGGTGGATATCCAGGGAGCAGTTCTTC.

As to this clonotype: A read error is possible here, since a much larger clone lies one base away. The gene calls are TRBV20-1 and TRBJ2-4, with no clear D. The last part of the DNA fits TRBJ2-1 better; the J call may be wrong. The V gene's germline CDR1 is DFQATT and CDR2 SNEGSKA (reference sequence). This CDR3 region has 13 residues. The CDR3 protein is CSARVAVSYEQFF. DNA for the CDR3: TGCAGTGCTAGAGTGGCCGTTAGCTACGAGCAGTTCTTC.

This clonotype was picked up many times. CDR3 sequence: CASSSGVYGYTF. The CDR3 nucleotides read TGTGCCAGCAGTTCAGGGGTTTATGGCTACACCTTC. The chain recombines TRBV28 with TRBJ1-2; TRBD1 is a possible D gene (6 bases). The germline V and J ends were trimmed by 4 bases and 5 bases, with 8 bases remaining between them. This CDR3 comprises 12 residues. Germline assignment: CDR1 MDHEN and CDR2 SYDVKM.

This clonotype was detected ten times or more. The chain uses TRBV9 and TRBJ2-7, with D tentatively TRBD2 (6 bases). V was clipped by 0 bases and J by 5 bases, with 9 bases between them. CDR3 length: 13 residues. The germline V gene encodes CDR1 SGDLS and CDR2 YYNGEE. As DNA, the CDR3 is TGTGCCAGCAGCGTAGAGGGCGGGGACGAGCAGTACTTC. It specifies CASSVEGGDEQYF.

This CDR3 reads CASSKFPYEQFF. The CDR3, as DNA: TGTGCCAGCAGTAAATTCCCGTATGAGCAGTTCTTC. J is TRBJ2-1 and V is TRBV12-3 or TRBV12-4; D gene unclear. The CDR3 contains 12 residues. Trimming took off 5 bases at V and 8 bases at J, with 10 bases between the two ends.

This chain's CDR3 is CASSYGLAGHLGQETQYF. CDR3 sequence (DNA): TGTGCCAGCAGTTACGGGTTAGCGGGTCATCTAGGGCAAGAGACCCAGTACTTC. The chain uses TRBV6-2 or TRBV6-3 and TRBJ2-5; 7 nucleotides align to TRBD2. Germline CDR1 is MNHEY and CDR2 is SVGEGT. The CDR3 loop spans 18 amino acids. J was trimmed by 2 bases and V by 2 bases; bases with no gene match: 14.

In this sample, this clonotype turned up a few times. V usage is TRBV20-1 and J usage is TRBJ1-4; D may be TRBD1 (6 bases). The CDR3 consists of 17 residues. V was trimmed by 7 bases and J by 7 bases, leaving 28 bases between them. Germline-derived CDR1 and CDR2 are DFQATT and SNEGSKA (reference sequence). The CDR3 nucleotides are TGCAGTGTTACATCAGGCGCTGGACAGAGGCTTGGTGAAAAACTGTTTTTT. Its protein product is CSVTSGAGQRLGEKLFF.

This clonotype showed up many times. The V and J genes are TRBV28 and TRBJ2-4; D is unclear. V dropped 4 bases and J dropped 0 bases, with 13 bases sitting between them. This CDR3 region has 16 residues. CDR1 is MDHEN and CDR2 is SYDVKM in the germline V gene. The CDR3 nucleotides are TGTGCCAGCAGTTCCCCCTTACAGCTAGCCAAAAACATTCAGTACTTC. This codes for CASSSPLQLAKNIQYF.

This clonotype appeared many times. The chain employs TRBV27 and TRBJ1-2; no clear D gene. Trimming took 5 bases from V and 2 from J, leaving 12 bases between them. The CDR3 runs 14 residues. The V gene's germline CDR1 is MNHEY and CDR2 SMNVEV (reference sequence). The CDR3, as DNA: TGTGCCAGCAGTCCCGCGAATGAGAACTATGGCTACACCTTC. Translating it yields CASSPANENYGYTF.

This chain connects TRBV3-1 to TRBJ2-2, with TRBD2 identical over 12 bases. Germline CDR1 is LGHDT and CDR2 is YNNKEL (reference sequence). The CDR3 sequence is 17 residues long. V was pared by 2 bases and J by 5 bases, with 6 bases of the junction left unmatched. For the CDR3, the DNA is TGTGCCAGCAGCCAACCAACCGGGACTAGCGGGACCGGGGAGCTGTTTTTT. This sequence encodes CASSQPTGTSGTGELFF.

This clonotype was found a few times. The chain joins TRBV28 to TRBJ1-5; the match to TRBD1 covers 7 bases. This CDR3 region has 15 residues. Trimming cost V 4 bases and J 7 bases; bases outside gene matches: 10. Germline loops: CDR1 MDHEN, CDR2 SYDVKM. CDR3 in amino acids: CASSYPQGSRQPQHF. Here the CDR3 DNA reads TGTGCCAGCAGTTATCCACAGGGGAGTAGGCAGCCCCAGCATTTT. The variable domain in full, completed from reference TRBV28 and TRBJ1-5, reads DVKVTQSSRYLVKRTGEKVFLECVQDMDHENMFWYRQDPGLGLRLIYFSYDVKMKEKGDIPEGYSVSREKKERFSLILESASTNQTSMYLCASSYPQGSRQPQHFGDGTRLSIL.

This clonotype was detected only a few times. This chain uses TRBV7-9 with TRBJ2-5; 8 bases line up with TRBD2. This CDR3 region has 13 residues. Trimming at V came to 5 bases and at J to 7 bases, leaving 6 bases not matched to a gene. CDR1 is SEHNR and CDR2 is FQNEAQ in the germline V gene (reference sequence). The CDR3 spells CASSPGLESTQYF. The CDR3 nucleotides read TGTGCCAGCAGCCCGGGACTAGAGTCGACCCAGTACTTC.

The chain has TRBV5-8 and TRBJ1-5; no firm D call. This CDR3 has 14 amino acids. The V and J ends lost 4 bases and 4 bases respectively, with 12 bases between them. The germline gives CDR1 SGHTS, CDR2 YDEGEE. This CDR3 reads CASSRLTGNQPQHF. CDR3 nucleotides: TGTGCCAGCAGCCGACTGACGGGTAATCAGCCCCAGCATTTT.

The sample holds many counts of this clonotype. The genes are TRBV7-8 and TRBJ1-3; no reliable D call. This CDR3 comprises 15 residues. Between the trimmed V and J ends, which lost 4 bases and 1 base, there was a span of 11 bases. Germline V gene data show CDR1 as SGHVS and CDR2 as FQNEAQ. The CDR3 DNA sequence: TGTGCCAGCAGCTGGACTGCCGATTCTGGAAACACCATATATTTT. Its translation: CASSWTADSGNTIYF.

Only a few counts were recorded for this clonotype. V is TRBV6-1 and J is TRBJ2-1; 10 nucleotides agree with TRBD2. V gave up 8 bases and J gave up 7 bases; unmatched junction bases: 8. The V gene's germline CDR1 is MNHNS and CDR2 SASEGT. The CDR3 covers 14 residues. In nucleotides, the CDR3 is TGTGCCAGCCACGGTCTAGCGGGAGTTAATGAGCAGTTCTTC. This encodes CASHGLAGVNEQFF.

This clonotype came up many times. V is TRBV30 and J is TRBJ1-1; D call uncertain. V was cut by 1 base and J by 2 bases, with 8 bases left in between. There are 13 residues in the CDR3. The V gene's germline CDR1 is GTSNPN and CDR2 SVGIG (reference sequence). CDR3 in DNA: TGTGCCTGGAGTGGGACGGGTAACACTGAAGCTTTCTTT. Protein sequence: CAWSGTGNTEAFF.

This clonotype was seen many times. The DNA for the CDR3 is TGTGCCAGCAAGGAGGGAGGTCCCGTTTACAATGAGCAGTTCTTC. Its protein product is CASKEGGPVYNEQFF. This chain links TRBV28 with TRBJ2-1, with D perhaps TRBD2 (6 bases). V lost 7 bases and J 4 bases, leaving 17 bases between the germline ends. Germline lookup yields CDR1 MDHEN and CDR2 SYDVKM. The CDR3 has 15 residues.

This clonotype was detected ten times or more. The chain uses TRBV6-2 or TRBV6-3 and TRBJ1-2; D uncertain. From germline, CDR1 is MNHEY and CDR2 SVGEGT. With 3 bases removed from V and 4 bases from J, the gap between germline ends came to 15 bases. CDR3 length: 15 amino acids. CDR3 nucleotide sequence: TGTGCCAGCAGTTATCCATTCCGGGCCTCCTATGGCTACACCTTC. This encodes CASSYPFRASYGYTF.

With regard to this clonotype: At one boundary the junction diverges from the germline segment, which might be a read error. This chain uses TRBV7-7 with TRBJ2-7, with D unclear. Germline lookup yields CDR1 SSHAT and CDR2 FNYEAQ (reference sequence). The CDR3 has 12 residues. The CDR3 spells CASNHRLYEQYF. In DNA, the CDR3 is TGTGCTAGCAATCACCGACTCTACGAGCAGTACTTC.

The V and J genes are TRBV4-1 and TRBJ1-2; D not resolved. The CDR3 runs 12 residues. The germline CDR1 and CDR2 sequences are MGHRA and YSYEKL. Trimming cost V 4 bases and J 3 bases, with 6 bases left between them. In DNA form, the CDR3 reads TGCGCCAGCAGCCGTGGCGACTATGGCTACACCTTC. Translated, it gives CASSRGDYGYTF.

CDR3 nucleotides: TGTGCCAGCAGTAACACATATAGGGGGAGGGGCACATCCCACGAGCAGTACTTC. Amino acids: CASSNTYRGRGTSHEQYF. The chain uses TRBV11-2 and TRBJ2-7; a possible D gene is TRBD2 (7 bases). This CDR3 is 18 amino acids long. The germline V gene encodes CDR1 SGHAT and CDR2 FQNNGV. The V end lost 6 bases, the J end lost 5 bases, and 29 bases lay between the germline ends.

CDR3 residues: CASSQDQSWSQPQHF. In DNA, the CDR3 is TGTGCCAGCAGCCAAGATCAAAGTTGGAGCCAGCCCCAGCATTTT. The V and J genes are TRBV4-2 and TRBJ1-5; the D is unclear. CDR1 and CDR2 from the germline V gene are LGHNA and YNFKEQ. The CDR3 length is 15 residues. Trimming shortened V by 0 bases and J by 7 bases, and 13 bases separated the two germline ends.

This clonotype was detected ten times or more. The chain links TRBV20-1 to TRBJ2-7; 10 nucleotides align to TRBD2. This CDR3 comprises 17 residues. The germline V gene has CDR1 DFQATT and CDR2 SNEGSKA (reference sequence). Germline trimming cut 0 bases from V and 4 bases from J; bases unmatched to any gene: 12. Here the CDR3 reads CSARELSASGRGYEQYF. CDR3 nucleotides: TGCAGTGCTAGAGAATTGTCGGCTAGCGGGAGAGGTTACGAGCAGTACTTC.

This clonotype showed up many times. The genes are TRBV28 and TRBJ1-5, with 7 bases aligning to TRBD1. V shed 2 bases and J 2 bases; nucleotides not matched to a gene: 3. The CDR3 is 15 residues long. CDR1 and CDR2 (germline): MDHEN, SYDVKM. As DNA, the CDR3 is TGTGCCAGCAGTTTAAGGGGGCTCGGCAATCAGCCCCAGCATTTT. It translates to CASSLRGLGNQPQHF. Looking up the rest from reference TRBV28 and TRBJ1-5 gives the full variable domain: DVKVTQSSRYLVKRTGEKVFLECVQDMDHENMFWYRQDPGLGLRLIYFSYDVKMKEKGDIPEGYSVSREKKERFSLILESASTNQTSMYLCASSLRGLGNQPQHFGDGTRLSIL.

A few counts support this clonotype. V usage is TRBV7-6 and J usage is TRBJ2-3; the match to TRBD2 covers 12 bases. Germline assignment: CDR1 SGHVS and CDR2 FNYEAQ. J gave up 2 bases and V 6 bases, and 9 bases lay outside the gene matches. The length of the CDR3 is 17 residues. The CDR3 DNA sequence: TGTGCCAGCAGTACATATGGGACTAGCGGGCTCACAGATACGCAGTATTTT. This encodes CASSTYGTSGLTDTQYF.

This clonotype turned up a few times. The CDR3 sequence is CASSMDRTAGELFF. CDR3 in DNA: TGTGCCAGTAGTATGGACCGAACCGCCGGGGAGCTGTTTTTT. The J gene is TRBJ2-2, the V gene TRBV19; D call uncertain. The CDR3 totals 14 residues. Looked up from germline, CDR1 is LNHDA and CDR2 is SQIVND (reference sequence). V lost 3 bases to trimming and J lost 6 bases, with 11 bases between them. The whole variable domain, filled in from reference TRBV19 and TRBJ2-2, reads DGGITQSPKYLFRKEGQNVTLSCEQNLNHDAMYWYRQDPGQGLRLIYYSQIVNDFQKGDIAEGYSVSREKKESFPLTVTSAQKNPTAFYLCASSMDRTAGELFFGEGSRLTVL.

This clonotype was counted only a few times. The J gene is TRBJ2-3, the V gene TRBV30; 8 bases are shared with TRBD2. This CDR3 has 15 residues. The trim removed 3 bases at V and 10 bases at J, leaving 15 bases unmatched. Germline assignment: CDR1 GTSNPN and CDR2 SVGIG (reference sequence). The CDR3 reads CAWSGGEWYAFAQYF. In nucleotides, the CDR3 is TGTGCCTGGAGCGGGGGGGAGTGGTACGCATTTGCGCAGTATTTT.

This clonotype occurred a few times. The chain is built from TRBV6-1 and TRBJ1-4; D may be TRBD1 (6 bases). Deletions cut 7 bases from V and 6 bases from J, with 15 bases between. The germline gives CDR1 MNHNS, CDR2 SASEGT. The length of the CDR3 is 14 residues. CDR3 nucleotides: TGTGCCAGCAAGGGACAACCGAAGGATGAAAAACTGTTTTTT. Protein: CASKGQPKDEKLFF.

Only a few counts were recorded for this clonotype. The V call is TRBV29-1, the J call TRBJ2-7, with 7 positions matching TRBD2. Germline CDR1 SQVTM, CDR2 ANQGSEA. With V trimmed by 5 bases and J by 7 bases, 5 bases remained unmatched. This CDR3 has 11 amino acids. CDR3 in amino acids: CSVSVGREQYF. CDR3 DNA sequence: TGCAGCGTTTCGGTCGGGAGGGAGCAGTACTTC.